The TCR beta chain described here comes from a study of blood T cell repertoires in COVID-19. Measured with immunoSEQ multiplex PCR; TCRdb has only the in-frame clones, and not every one. The profile shows around 400,000 clones, 70% to 90% of them singletons. Cohorts were determined from participant-reported clinical history. Exposed enrollees encountered a COVID-19 case at some point within 2 weeks before study entry. The source is a young woman who had been exposed to COVID-19. Sequenced sample: PBMCs or T cells enriched from blood (not recorded which).

For the CDR3, the DNA is TGTGCCAGCACTAATGTTTACACCGGGGAGCTGTTTTTT. This sequence encodes CASTNVYTGELFF. This sequence joins TRBV2 and TRBJ2-2; D remains unclear. V was cut by 7 bases and J by 3 bases, with 9 bases left in between. The CDR3 has 13 residues. Germline assignment: CDR1 SNHLY and CDR2 FYNNEI.